This TCR beta chain was obtained from a study of identical twins. The V gene's germline CDR1 is ENHRY and CDR2 SYGVKD. V shed 3 bases, J shed 3 bases, and the junction held 13 bases outside the gene matches. The CDR3 runs 17 residues. TCRdb used MiXCR to reprocess the 5' RACE reads, holding one entry per CDR3 protein. This table has 1.5 million to 2 million distinct CDR3 sequences, more than 30% appearing once. Broader study findings: Invariant populations such as MAIT and iNKT cells could partly muddle zero-insertion analyses. Cross-sectional statistics underpinned the conclusions; the same donors were not followed. Less excess twin sharing appeared in beta out-of-frame sequences.

Regarding this clonotype: Antigen unknown.

The source is a newborn girl in good health. Material for sequencing was cord blood. The V gene is TRBV10-3, the J gene TRBJ2-5, with 7 bases identical to TRBD1. CDR3 nucleotide sequence: TGTGCCATCAGTGATGAAAACCGGGACAGCAAAAAAGAGACCCAGTACTTC. Amino acids: CAISDENRDSKKETQYF.